The 16 T cell receptor beta chains given below trace back to one sample, sequenced in a study of blood T cells in healthy people across ages. A second about 7 to 12 cycle PCR used barcoded and J-beta primers. TCRdb fed the 5' RACE reads into MiXCR, producing one record per CDR3 protein. In the table there are 1.5 million to 2 million distinct CDR3 sequences, about two fifths of which are singletons. Material: blood. These receptors were taken from a human donor in good health.

This clonotype has more than one count but fewer than ten. The V call is TRBV5-1, the J call TRBJ1-2; 10 bases line up with TRBD1. The CDR3 length is 16 residues. Germline V gives CDR1 SGHRS, CDR2 YFSETQ. J was trimmed by 6 bases and V by 4 bases; bases with no gene match: 12. The CDR3 DNA follows: TGCGCCAGCAGCCGATACGGACAGGGGGGCGAGGATGGCTACACCTTC. Its protein product is CASSRYGQGGEDGYTF.

This chain connects TRBV27 to TRBJ2-3, with D unclear. The CDR3 is 15 residues long. Germline CDR1 and CDR2: MNHEY and SMNVEV (reference sequence). Deletions cut 2 bases from V and 0 bases from J, with 9 bases between. The CDR3 sequence is CASSLIGGSTDTQYF. The CDR3 nucleotides read TGTGCCAGCAGTTTAATAGGCGGAAGCACAGATACGCAGTATTTT.

The V and J genes are TRBV7-2 and TRBJ2-1, with 13 bases that match TRBD2. CDR3 length equals 16 residues. The V gene's germline CDR1 is SGHTA and CDR2 FQGNSA. V trimming: 6 bases; J trimming: 5 bases; junction bases outside the gene matches: 7. The CDR3, as DNA: TGTGCCAGCAGTCAGGGACTAGCGGGGTTGAACAATGAGCAGTTCTTC. This gives the protein CASSQGLAGLNNEQFF.

The V and J genes are TRBV20-1 and TRBJ2-7; the D gene is possibly TRBD2 (5 bases). Per the germline V gene, CDR1 is DFQATT and CDR2 is SNEGSKA (reference sequence). Trimming removed 3 bases at V and 3 bases at J, with 12 bases between. The CDR3 runs to 13 residues. The CDR3 coding sequence is TGCAGTGCTAGCGGGGTTGAGGACTACGAGCAGTACTTC. The encoded protein is CSASGVEDYEQYF.

V usage is TRBV20-1 and J usage is TRBJ2-1; 9 bases align to TRBD2. The V and J ends lost 6 bases and 2 bases, in that order; junction bases with no gene match: 2. CDR3 length equals 13 residues. CDR1 DFQATT and CDR2 SNEGSKA come from the germline V gene (reference sequence). The DNA for the CDR3 is TGCAGTGCCGGCGGGGGGGCCTACAATGAGCAGTTCTTC. This gives the protein CSAGGGAYNEQFF.

This chain uses TRBV20-1 with TRBJ1-6; 10 bases match TRBD1. The CDR3 has 15 residues. Germline V lookup: CDR1 DFQATT, CDR2 SNEGSKA (reference sequence). Trimming at V came to 4 bases and at J to 7 bases, leaving 7 bases not matched to a gene. The DNA for the CDR3 is TGCAGTGCTATCGGGGACAGGGGAACCAATTCACCCCTCCACTTT. This sequence encodes CSAIGDRGTNSPLHF.

This chain joins TRBV12-3 or TRBV12-4 and TRBJ1-5, with a tentative D call TRBD1 (5 bases). The V end was cut by 7 bases, the J end by 1 base, with 29 bases between. This CDR3 region has 20 residues. DNA for the CDR3: TGTGCCAGCACCATTGTAGGAGAACCCCGGGGCATAGACAGCAATCAGCCCCAGCATTTT. This encodes CASTIVGEPRGIDSNQPQHF.

The rearrangement joins TRBV15 to TRBJ1-5; D might be TRBD1 (6 bases). Germline V gene lookup returns CDR1 LNHNV and CDR2 YYDKDF (reference sequence). This CDR3 contains 15 residues. V was clipped by 0 bases and J by 7 bases, with 13 bases between them. CDR3 in DNA: TGTGCCACCAGCAGAGATCAGGGGCTCGGACAGCCCCAGCATTTT. Encoded protein: CATSRDQGLGQPQHF.

This clonotype has more than one count but fewer than ten. This chain uses TRBV5-1 with TRBJ2-1, with 9 bases lining up with TRBD1. The V gene's germline CDR1 is SGHRS and CDR2 YFSETQ. The CDR3 is made up of 16 amino acids. Trimming at V came to 0 bases and at J to 7 bases, leaving 8 bases not matched to a gene. CDR3 nucleotide sequence: TGCGCCAGCAGCTTGGGCGTGGGGGACAGGGTGAATGAGCAGTTCTTC. Translation gives CASSLGVGDRVNEQFF.

The chain couples TRBV12-3 or TRBV12-4 to TRBJ2-5; the D gene is possibly TRBD1 (6 bases). V lost 5 bases and J lost 0, with 13 bases in between. CDR3 length equals 15 residues. CDR3 DNA sequence: TGTGCCAGCAGTACCGGGACACAGTACCAAGAGACCCAGTACTTC. Protein sequence: CASSTGTQYQETQYF.

This clonotype came up a few times. V gene TRBV29-1 combines with J gene TRBJ1-1, with D maybe TRBD1 (5 bases). There are 14 residues in the CDR3. V was clipped by 4 bases and J by 1 base, with 13 bases between them. Germline V lookup: CDR1 SQVTM, CDR2 ANQGSEA. CDR3 bases: TGCAGCGTTGCGGGGAGACAGACGAACACTGAAGCTTTCTTT. Amino acid sequence: CSVAGRQTNTEAFF.

The gene calls are TRBV7-2 and TRBJ2-2; no reliable D call. The CDR3 has 17 residues. Trimming stripped 2 bases from V and 4 bases from J, with 17 bases between. CDR1 and CDR2 (germline): SGHTA, FQGNSA. The CDR3 protein is CASSLKVDPSVTGELFF. Written as DNA, the CDR3 is TGTGCCAGCAGCTTAAAGGTGGACCCATCCGTCACCGGGGAGCTGTTTTTT.

This clonotype was counted only a few times. The genes are TRBV4-1 and TRBJ1-6, with D hard to call. Germline V gene lookup returns CDR1 MGHRA and CDR2 YSYEKL. Trimming took 4 bases from V and 7 from J, leaving 14 bases between them. This CDR3 spans 15 amino acids. This CDR3 is CASSPQATRNSPLHF. CDR3 DNA sequence: TGCGCCAGCAGCCCCCAGGCCACACGGAATTCACCCCTCCACTTT.

This chain uses TRBV4-1 with TRBJ1-6; D is possibly TRBD1 (5 bases). Per the germline V gene, CDR1 is MGHRA and CDR2 is YSYEKL. The CDR3 length is 16 residues. V dropped 3 bases and J dropped 9 bases, with 18 bases sitting between them. In nucleotides, the CDR3 is TGCGCCAGCAGCCACTTATCGGTGGGGGGAACTTCACCCCTCCACTTT. Translated: CASSHLSVGGTSPLHF.

The CDR3 here is CASSQARGIGETQYF. CDR3 bases: TGTGCCAGCAGTCAAGCCCGAGGGATTGGAGAGACCCAGTACTTC. The genes are TRBV27 and TRBJ2-5, with D possibly TRBD2 on 5 matching bases. The CDR3 spans 15 residues. The V end lost 5 bases, the J end lost 4 bases, and 17 bases lay between the germline ends. Germline-derived CDR1 and CDR2 are MNHEY and SMNVEV (reference sequence).

The table lists this clonotype with a few counts. V gene TRBV25-1 combines with J gene TRBJ1-2; D unclear. Germline values: CDR1 MGHDK, CDR2 SYGVNS. V was cut by 0 bases and J by 6 bases, with 8 bases left in between. This CDR3 comprises 13 residues. The CDR3 DNA is TGTGCCAGCAGTGAATATTTGCGGAATGGCTACACCTTC. It yields the protein CASSEYLRNGYTF.